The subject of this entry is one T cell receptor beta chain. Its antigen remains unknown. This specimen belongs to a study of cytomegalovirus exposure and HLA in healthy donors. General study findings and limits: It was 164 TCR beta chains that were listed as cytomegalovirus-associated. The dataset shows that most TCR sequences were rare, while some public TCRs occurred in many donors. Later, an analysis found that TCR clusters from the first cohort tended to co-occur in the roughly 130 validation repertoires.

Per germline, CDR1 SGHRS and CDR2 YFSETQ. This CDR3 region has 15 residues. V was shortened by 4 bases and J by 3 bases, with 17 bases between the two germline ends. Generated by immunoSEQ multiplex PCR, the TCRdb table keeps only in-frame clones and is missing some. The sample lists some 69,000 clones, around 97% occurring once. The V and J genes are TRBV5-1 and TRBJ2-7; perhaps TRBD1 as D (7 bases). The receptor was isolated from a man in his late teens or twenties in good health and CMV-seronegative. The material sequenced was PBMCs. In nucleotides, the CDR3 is TGCGCCAGCAGCGCCGGACAGGTGGGGGGCTACGAGCAGTACTTC. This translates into CASSAGQVGGYEQYF.